This is a list of T cell receptor beta chains from one sample in a study of blood T cells in healthy people across ages. TCRdb itself ran the 5' RACE reads through MiXCR, one entry per CDR3 protein. Of more than 450,000 distinct CDR3 sequences detected, about 27% appear once; the ten largest clones hold 3% to 4%. The sample was also linked to a second study, of T cells of mothers and their children.

The sample consisted of blood. The receptor source for this set is a boy between 2 and 10 years old in good health. Both conserved end residues are part of each CDR3. D genes are given only for firm matches. The size entry is marked missing in some rows and otherwise reads once, few, many or a size class.

CAISGSTVNTEAFF TGTGCCATCAGTGGCTCGACGGTGAACACTGAAGCTTTCTTT once - TRBJ1-1 TRBV10-3
CASSPMGQSLRNTIYF TGTGCCAGCTCACCCATGGGACAGAGTCTGAGAAACACCATATATTTT few TRBD1 TRBJ1-3 TRBV18
CASSQDSWAYQFF TGTGCCAGCAGCCAAGACTCCTGGGCCTACCAGTTCTTC few - TRBJ2-1 TRBV3-1
CASREGGVSGELFF TGTGCCAGCAGGGAAGGGGGCGTCTCCGGGGAGCTGTTTTTT few TRBD1 TRBJ2-2 TRBV2
CSVGKGTDQETQYF TGCAGCGTTGGTAAAGGGACCGATCAAGAGACCCAGTACTTC few - TRBJ2-5 TRBV29-1
CASSLGGAPSYEQYF TGTGCCAGCAGTTTGGGGGGAGCCCCCTCCTACGAGCAGTACTTC few - TRBJ2-7 TRBV27
CASGPRVAGPGELFF TGTGCTAGTGGACCCCGGGTAGCGGGGCCCGGGGAGCTGTTTTTT - TRBD2 TRBJ2-2 TRBV12-5
CASSSPPETQYF TGTGCCAGCAGTTCCCCTCCAGAGACCCAGTACTTC - - TRBJ2-5 TRBV12-3/TRBV12-4
CASSVWASGGAETQYF TGTGCCAGCAGCGTATGGGCTAGCGGGGGGGCGGAGACCCAGTACTTC - TRBD2 TRBJ2-5 TRBV9
CATSRDHRGFYGYTF TGTGCCACCAGCAGAGATCACAGGGGCTTTTATGGCTACACCTTC few TRBD1 TRBJ1-2 TRBV15
CSAPPSDRSTDTQYF TGCAGTGCCCCCCCTAGCGACCGAAGCACAGATACGCAGTATTTT - - TRBJ2-3 TRBV20-1
CASRPLAGETQYF TGCGCCAGCCGACCATTAGCGGGGGAGACCCAGTACTTC many TRBD2 TRBJ2-5 TRBV5-1
CASSFNSQGNTEAFF TGCGCCAGCAGCTTCAATTCCCAAGGGAACACTGAAGCTTTCTTT few - TRBJ1-1 TRBV5-1
CASSLSVTQYF TGTGCCAGCAGCTTATCGGTAACGCAGTATTTT - - TRBJ2-3 TRBV6-2/TRBV6-3
CASSLASGTGPDTQYF TGTGCCAGCAGTTTGGCTAGCGGGACCGGGCCAGATACGCAGTATTTT - TRBD2 TRBJ2-3 TRBV6-2/TRBV6-3